The following is a T cell receptor beta chain sequence with its context. A far larger clone differs by one base, so this is likely a read error. Germline CDR1 is SGHNT and CDR2 is YYREEE (reference sequence). Deletions cut 3 bases from V and 1 base from J, with 7 bases between. The CDR3 loop spans 13 amino acids. Sequenced by immunoSEQ multiplex PCR; TCRdb stores in-frame clones only, minus some. Of roughly 1 million clones listed, under 80% are singletons. The record originates from a study of shared clonotypes between healthy human individuals. The sequenced sample was memory CD4+ T cells sorted from blood. Specified subset: CD45RA-negative fraction. This chain joins TRBV5-4 and TRBJ1-1, with D possibly TRBD1 on 5 matching bases. This TCR was recovered from a young man in good health. The CDR3 loop reads CASSSQGNTEAFF. DNA of the CDR3: TGTGCCAGCAGCTCCCAGGGGAACACTGAAGCTTTCTTT.